This passage covers 4 T cell receptor beta chains from one sample sequenced in a study of T cells after posttransplantation cyclophosphamide. Treatment was busulfan-fludarabine conditioning, a marrow graft, and cyclophosphamide on days +3 and +4. Here immunoSEQ multiplex PCR was the method, and the copy in TCRdb shows in-frame clones only, minus some. The table includes roughly 5,000 clones, over 75% detected once. Sample: CD4+ T cells sorted from blood, taken nearly 360 days after allogeneic stem cell transplant with posttransplant cyclophosphamide. These receptors were collected from a male patient in his 50s who received an allogeneic stem cell transplant from a related donor and was CMV-positive. Some T cells may be transferred from the graft donor.

The chain recombines TRBV7-2 with TRBJ1-4, with TRBD1 as a possible D gene (5 bases). The germline V gene has CDR1 SGHTA and CDR2 FQGNSA. Trimming stripped 5 bases from V and 8 bases from J, with 18 bases between. This CDR3 contains 15 residues. This CDR3 reads CASSPRGPSGEKLFF. In DNA, the CDR3 is TGTGCCAGCAGCCCTCGGGGCCCCAGCGGGGAAAAACTGTTTTTT.

The genes are TRBV12-5 and TRBJ2-5; 7 nucleotides line up with TRBD2. CDR1 is LGHNT and CDR2 is FRNRAP in the germline V gene. Trimming removed 4 bases from V and 6 bases from J; junction bases left unmatched: 5. This CDR3 comprises 13 residues. CDR3 nucleotides: TGTGCTAGTGGTTCTGACGGGAGGAAGACCCAGTACTTC. Encoded protein: CASGSDGRKTQYF.

The rearrangement uses TRBV6-6 and TRBJ1-2, with no clear D. Germline V lookup: CDR1 MNHNY, CDR2 SVGAGI (reference sequence). CDR3 size: 16 residues. Trimming removed 0 bases from V and 1 base from J, with 12 bases in between. CDR3 sequence: CASSYSAEDLNYGYTF. For the CDR3, the DNA is TGTGCCAGCAGTTACTCGGCAGAGGATCTTAACTATGGCTACACCTTC.

This clone was seen only a few times. The rearrangement uses TRBV6-1 and TRBJ2-5; D possibly corresponds to TRBD2 (5 bases). This CDR3 contains 15 residues. With 5 bases removed from V and 0 bases from J, the gap between germline ends came to 13 bases. Germline CDR1 MNHNS, CDR2 SASEGT. The CDR3 loop is CASSRLAGHQETQYF. The DNA of the CDR3 is TGTGCCAGCAGTCGGCTAGCCGGTCACCAAGAGACCCAGTACTTC.